Given below is one T cell receptor beta chain in context. What it binds is unknown. The data derive from a study of siplizumab effects on memory and regulatory T cells. Overall study results and limits: Unstimulated naive T cells seemed to show more diversity than memory cells did, and they also seemed to be among the major contributors to the alloresponse. For siplizumab cultures, the suppressive function of their proliferating Tregs was not confirmed. Poor capture below about 10^-5 frequency left most alloreactive clones unmapped to unstimulated subsets. Mappable alloreactive CD4+ clones came from Treg cells around three quarters of the time on average with siplizumab, against approximately 26% in controls.

Libraries were prepared by immunoSEQ multiplex PCR; TCRdb keeps only in-frame clonotypes and omits some of them. The table includes about 110,000 clones, roughly 92% detected once. The CDR3 has 15 residues. Germline V lookup: CDR1 MNHNY, CDR2 SVGAGI (reference sequence). The V and J ends lost 8 bases and 10 bases, in that order; junction bases with no gene match: 11. V usage is TRBV6-6 and J usage is TRBJ2-1; TRBD2 aligns across 13 bases. This TCR came from a human donor in good health. The sequenced material came from CD4+ T cells sorted from blood. The CDR3 bases are TGTGCCAGCGTAACCAGGACTAGCGGGAGCGGGGAGCAGTTCTTC. Translating gives CASVTRTSGSGEQFF.